This T cell receptor (beta chain) was found in a study of blood T cell repertoires in COVID-19. As handled by the study authors: Reference gene primer amplification in the assay estimated nucleated cell counts. Generated by immunoSEQ multiplex PCR, the TCRdb table keeps only in-frame clones and is missing some. V, J and clone size reflect that table, while D and trimming were determined from the DNA. The data hold 150,000 to 200,000 clones, with roughly 93% observed a single time. The receptor was isolated from a man younger than 30 with acute or convalescent COVID-19. The sample consisted of peripheral blood.

CDR3 residues: CASSETSGRPTYNEQFF. Here the CDR3 DNA reads TGTGCCAGCAGCGAGACTAGCGGGAGACCAACCTACAATGAGCAGTTCTTC. The chain is built from TRBV9 and TRBJ2-1; 12 nucleotides agree with TRBD2. The CDR3 is 17 residues long. The V gene end was trimmed by 3 bases and the J gene end by 2 bases; junction bases not matched to a gene: 6. Germline V gene lookup returns CDR1 SGDLS and CDR2 YYNGEE.